The clone carrying this T cell receptor beta chain was seen a few times. J lost 3 bases, V lost 11 bases, and 10 bases had no gene match. Germline-derived CDR1 and CDR2 are LNHDA and SQIVND (reference sequence). This CDR3 contains 14 residues. These data come from a study of blood T cell repertoires in COVID-19. At the level of the study: The United States, Italy and Spain supplied acute and convalescent COVID-19 samples.

Here immunoSEQ multiplex PCR was the method, and the copy in TCRdb shows in-frame clones only, minus some. The sample yields 90,000 to 130,000 clones, about 90% seen once. The clonotype was recovered from a human donor in a cohort sampled during active COVID-19. V gene TRBV19 combines with J gene TRBJ1-5, with 7 bases fitting TRBD1. What was sequenced was peripheral blood. The CDR3 sequence: CAGGRGQLNQPQHF. The CDR3 coding sequence is TGTGCCGGAGGTAGGGGACAGCTCAATCAGCCCCAGCATTTT.